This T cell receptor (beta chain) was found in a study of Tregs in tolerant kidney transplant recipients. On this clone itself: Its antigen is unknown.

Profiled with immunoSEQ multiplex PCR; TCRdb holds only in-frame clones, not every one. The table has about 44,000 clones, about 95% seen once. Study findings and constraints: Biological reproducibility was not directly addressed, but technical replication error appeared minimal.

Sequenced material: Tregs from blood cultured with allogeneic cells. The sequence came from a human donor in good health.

In nucleotides, the CDR3 is TGTGCCAGCAGTGAGGACAGGAGATTGAGCACTGAAGCTTTCTTT. Its protein product is CASSEDRRLSTEAFF. The rearrangement uses TRBV25-1 and TRBJ1-1; TRBD1 aligns across 7 bases. The junction had 8 bases not matched to a gene; V was cut back by 3 bases and J by 4 bases. Germline V gene data show CDR1 as MGHDK and CDR2 as SYGVNS. This CDR3 contains 15 residues. The full variable domain, completed using reference TRBV25-1 and TRBJ1-1, is EADIYQTPRYLVIGTGKKITLECSQTMGHDKMYWYQQDPGMELHLIHYSYGVNSTEKGDLSSESTVSRIRTEHFPLTLESARPSHTSQYLCASSEDRRLSTEAFFGQGTRLTVV.